This TCR beta chain was sequenced in a study of T cells in localized non-small cell lung cancer (TCRdb year 2020). In terms of the full investigation: Comparing tumors with uninvolved tumor-adjacent lungs, the study looked at the T cell repertoires of hundreds of patients with early-stage NSCLC. The mean age of the NSCLC patients was 50 to 85 years, with 130 or so men and around 100 women. All 250 or so NSCLC patients in the cohort were treatment-naive and had localized lung tumors that were resected.

Overall results and qualifications from the work: A median of about 50 of the top 100 tumor clones turned up in the paired uninvolved adjacent lung, and 25 to 35 of those clones also ranked among the top 100 of that same adjacent lung. Multi-region tumor sequencing was not performed, so intratumor heterogeneity could not be excluded. Uninvolved tumor-adjacent lung showed the highest T cell clonality, higher than tumor, which suggests more focused antigenic responses in the uninvolved tumor-adjacent lung. Since the design was exploratory, TCR variables were selected using unadjusted p-values with no false-discovery rate correction. Longer overall survival was associated with higher T cell density in blood, whereas shorter survival was associated with higher clonality in adjacent lung.

The immunoSEQ Assay was used to sequence TCR beta CDR3 regions from DNA. The study's processing was this. To compute T cell density, TCR beta template counts were normalized to usable DNA, which was estimated by amplifying housekeeping genes. Richness was estimated with the preseqR package, extrapolating to 400,000 templates for PBMC samples and 120,000 templates for tissue samples. Clonality was defined by subtracting Pielou's evenness from one. Tissue-enriched TCRs were identified through differential abundance testing performed on productive amino-acid clonotypes, with a minimum total count of 5 and an alpha of 0.1. The Jaccard Index and the Morisita Overlap Index were used to quantify repertoire overlap between compartments. GLIPH clustered TCR beta CDR3s with public tetramer-defined viral CDR3s; viral motifs required at least three viral sequences plus V-gene enrichment. TCRdb provides this immuneACCESS table in a form limited to in-frame rearrangements. Some clones are lacking; in checked studies, under half of them reflect an unresolved V gene, and why the rest are absent is not known. That table supplies the V and J calls and clone size; D and trimming were determined from the DNA. For this sample there are some 5,900 clones; roughly 41% appear just once. 7.5% to 10% of the sample is in the top ten clones.

At diagnosis, peripheral blood, uninvolved tumor-adjacent lung and tumor were collected and stored as a combination of fresh-frozen and FFPE material. Regarding this clone: No antigen is known for it. No base quality information exists; no much larger clone differs at one position.

The CDR3 starts with the cysteine, ends with the phenylalanine, and has 16 residues. CDR3 DNA is the only sequence kept; it has 48 bases, read in frame from the first base. This TCR came from a woman aged 35-70 years with stage II squamous cell lung carcinoma. The rearrangement combines TRBV1 with TRBJ1-5. TRBV1 is noted as a pseudogene. The specimen comprised lung tumor tissue, sampled before any cancer treatment. The sequenced DNA is TGCGCCAGCAGCCAAGAATCCGGGGCAGGCCTTTCGCCCCAGCATTTT. Its protein product is CASSQESGAGLSPQHF.